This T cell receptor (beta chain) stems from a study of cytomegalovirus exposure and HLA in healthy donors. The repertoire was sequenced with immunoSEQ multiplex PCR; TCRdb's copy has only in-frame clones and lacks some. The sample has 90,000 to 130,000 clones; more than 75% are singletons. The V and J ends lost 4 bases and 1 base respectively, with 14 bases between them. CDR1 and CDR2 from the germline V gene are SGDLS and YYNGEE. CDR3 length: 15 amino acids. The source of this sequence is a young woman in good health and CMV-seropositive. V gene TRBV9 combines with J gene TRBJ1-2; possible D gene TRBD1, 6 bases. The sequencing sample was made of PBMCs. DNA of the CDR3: TGTGCCAGCAGCACTGGAGGACAGAGTAACTATGGCTACACCTTC. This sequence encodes CASSTGGQSNYGYTF.